The text below deals with one T cell receptor (beta chain). This clonotype was seen a handful of times. No cognate antigen has been identified for it. No base quality information exists; no much larger clone differs at one position. CDR3 length: 17 amino acids, cysteine to phenylalanine. CDR3 DNA is the only sequence kept; it has 51 bases, read in frame from the first base. From the germline V gene, CDR1 is KGHSH and CDR2 is LQKENI. At the junction V is shortened by 4 bases and J by 4 bases; bases outside the gene matches: 14. This entry comes from a study of T cells in Graves' hyperthyroidism and ophthalmopathy (dated by TCRdb to between 2019 and 2020). Broadly, across the study: Peripheral blood was sampled at the time of initial diagnosis, prior to any treatment. TCR V-J signatures able to tell the groups apart were searched for in a discovery cohort of some 97 patients, of whom over 40 had Graves' ophthalmopathy and roughly 59 had stable Graves' hyperthyroidism. Prospective prediction of ophthalmopathy was tested in an independent validation cohort consisting of fewer than 20 hyperthyroidism patients and more than 15 patients who later progressed to ophthalmopathy. The 100 or so discovery patients were randomly divided into training and test sets at a 7:3 ratio. Thyroid tissue and blood T-cell repertoires from more than five Graves' hyperthyroidism patients were also compared in the study. Once sampling was done, hyperthyroidism patients were given methimazole at a starting dose of 30 mg daily, whereas ophthalmopathy patients were given high-dose intravenous methylprednisolone. The paper reports TCR Vbeta CDR3 sequencing of approximately 130 peripheral blood samples: fewer than 50 ophthalmopathy, under 80 hyperthyroidism and approximately 17 progressor patients. Overall study results and their limits: Most expanded thyroid clonotypes (frequency above 0.001) were also detected in blood, a finding suggesting that blood repertoires may reflect thyroid immune responses. A 13 V-J signature model separated ophthalmopathy from stable hyperthyroidism, with nearly 90% sensitivity and 81.08% specificity in cross-validation and 80%/75% in testing. Sample size was not statistically predetermined, and blinding of investigators to group allocation was not performed. In validation, the model predicted progression to ophthalmopathy a median of roughly 6.2 months before onset, with 70% to 71% sensitivity and 72.22% specificity.

The TCR beta CDR3 regions were amplified from RNA transcripts. A first-round RT-PCR of the TCR CDR3 used the HTBI primer set with the Qiagen OneStep RT-PCR kit. Libraries were constructed in a second round of multiplex PCR, after which size selection and purification were carried out. Paired-end sequencing of the libraries was performed with 100 bp reads on an Illumina HiSeq2000. In the paper's pipeline: SOAPnuke was used to process the raw data, removing reads that contained adapters or uncalled bases, had a mean Phred below 15, or lacked an exact match to the constant primer or identifier. High-quality paired reads were merged using COPE v1.2.5, and each unique nucleotide sequence was defined as a clonotype. Clonotypes were aligned to IMGT TRBV, TRBD and TRBJ reference segments using MiTCR v1.1. The analysis included only V-J combinations with a frequency above 0.0001, which together covered approximately 99% of the repertoires. A TCS score was defined as the ratio of F50 (clonal expansion) to E x V (chaos), with BLOSUM62-based TCRdist applied between CDR3 peptides within each V-J. Welch's t-statistics and random forest reduced roughly 540 V-J features to about 13, which were used in a naive Bayes classifier (R e1071). TCRdb reanalyzed the raw reads on its own, using fastp at Q25 for trimming and MiXCR for clone calling, and kept in-frame beta chains. Duplicate CDR3 protein sequences are folded into a single record with the most common DNA and genes. The V and J calls and clone size come from TCRdb's table, not from the authors' own analysis. This sample gives hundreds of thousands of distinct CDR3 sequences in total; roughly 14% of them show up just once. Of the sample, under 15% falls within the top ten clones.

Ophthalmopathy patients had moderately to severely active disease, with a Clinical Activity Score of 3 or more, a NOSPECS grade of 4 or more, and a disease duration of less than 3 months. Exclusion was applied to patients with uncontrolled infections, other autoimmune diseases, pregnancy or lactation. Diagnoses relied on clinical symptoms, serum thyroxine and TRAb, thyroid ultrasound and orbital computed tomography. Ficoll-Paque density gradient centrifugation was used to isolate PBMCs from about 10 ml of fresh peripheral blood. Trizol reagent was used to extract total RNA, and RNA quality was then checked on an Agilent 2100 Bioanalyzer.

The sequenced sample consisted of blood. This chain joins TRBV18 to TRBJ2-7; 9 central nucleotides agree with TRBD2. The sequence came from a man between 18 and 29 years old with Graves' ophthalmopathy. The nucleotide sequence is given as TGTGCCAGCTCACTCACGAGGTTAGCGGGAGCTCCATACGAGCAGTACTTC. It codes for CASSLTRLAGAPYEQYF.